Detailed here is one TCR beta chain. The sample is drawn from a study of T cell responses to AZD1222 COVID-19 vaccine. V dropped 3 bases and J dropped 6; count of bases not matched to a gene: 13. Germline lookup yields CDR1 GTSNPN and CDR2 SVGIG (reference sequence). The CDR3 totals 15 residues. Sequenced by immunoSEQ multiplex PCR; TCRdb stores in-frame clones only, minus some. The sample has about 110,000 clones; around 80% are singletons. The material was peripheral blood, obtained on day 0 of AZD1222 vaccination. This chain uses TRBV30 with TRBJ2-5; TRBD2 agrees at 7 bases. The sequence derives from an adult in good health. In nucleotides, the CDR3 is TGTGCCTGGAGGACGGGGGAGGGGACCCGGAAGACCCAGTACTTC. Translating gives CAWRTGEGTRKTQYF.